One and the same sample provided the 2 T cell receptor beta chains below, sequenced in a study of cytotoxic CD8 clonotypes in ibrutinib-treated CLL. Some clones are missing from TCRdb's copy, which holds only in-frame ones; the method was immunoSEQ multiplex PCR. Among about 140,000 clones listed, about 91% were seen once. The sample consisted of PBMCs, taken after 12 months of ibrutinib treatment. The receptors were sampled from a human donor with chronic lymphocytic leukemia.

J is TRBJ2-1 and V is TRBV12-5; 7 bases line up with TRBD2. This CDR3 has 17 residues. Germline-derived CDR1 and CDR2 are LGHNT and FRNRAP. With 1 base clipped from V and 2 bases from J, the junction kept 8 bases outside the gene matches. The CDR3 reads CASGLDPLAQTYNEQFF. In nucleotides, the CDR3 is TGTGCTAGTGGTTTGGACCCACTAGCGCAAACCTACAATGAGCAGTTCTTC.

The V gene is TRBV5-6, the J gene TRBJ2-7; 8 nucleotides match TRBD2. J gave up 6 bases and V 4 bases, and 9 bases lay outside the gene matches. The CDR3 length is 14 residues. Germline loops: CDR1 SGHDT, CDR2 YYEEEE. In DNA form, the CDR3 reads TGTGCCAGCAGCCGACGGGAGGGCCGTTTCGAGCAGTACTTC. Its translation is CASSRREGRFEQYF.